This T cell receptor (beta chain) appears in the sequencing data of a study of T-cell reconstitution after alpha-beta-depleted transplantation in children. The CDR3 spans 15 residues. Germline V CDR1 and CDR2: WSHSY, SAAADI. V shed 7 bases and J 4 bases; nucleotides not matched to a gene: 7. During its preparation, the TCRbeta library received unique molecular identifiers. TCRdb re-analysed the PCR reads in MiXCR, keeping a single row per CDR3 protein. This table has roughly 74,000 distinct CDR3 sequences, 15% to 20% appearing once. The sequence derives from a male patient between 2 and 10 years old who had a stem cell transplant for acute lymphoblastic leukemia, so the T cells may come from the graft donor. This chain joins TRBV10-2 and TRBJ2-2, with 9 bases matching TRBD1. Sample: PBMCs, mostly from graft donor cells, taken 360 days after TCRalphabeta/CD19-depleted stem cell transplant. The CDR3 loop is CASILHRGLTGELFF. The CDR3 DNA reads TGCGCCAGCATCCTTCACAGGGGGCTCACCGGGGAGCTGTTTTTT.